The present T cell receptor (beta chain) was sequenced within a study of shared clonotypes between healthy human individuals. Sequencing was performed with immunoSEQ multiplex PCR; in TCRdb, only in-frame clones are kept and a portion is missing. The sample holds about 2.5 million clones, about nine tenths seen once. This clone was observed once. The antigen is not known. Study results and caveats: Among non-shared clonotypes, generation probabilities were lower than among those shared by all four donors.

The sequencing sample was made of naive CD4+ T cells from PBMCs. Described subset: CD45RA+ positively selected. This sequence originates from a man aged 18-30 years in good health. Some clones in this sample may be carry-over from other donors' samples.

The CDR3 region is CASSFRGATNEKLFF. CDR3 nucleotides: TGTGCCAGCAGTTTTCGGGGAGCAACTAATGAAAAACTGTTTTTT. This chain links TRBV27 with TRBJ1-4; D gene unclear. The CDR3 spans 15 residues. Trimming took 3 bases from V and 0 from J, leaving 8 bases between them. Germline assignment: CDR1 MNHEY and CDR2 SMNVEV (reference sequence). The whole variable domain, filled in from reference TRBV27 and TRBJ1-4, reads EAQVTQNPRYLITVTGKKLTVTCSQNMNHEYMSWYRQDPGLGLRQIYYSMNVEVTDKGDVPEGYKVSRKEKRNFPLILESPSPNQTSLYFCASSFRGATNEKLFFGSGTQLSVL.